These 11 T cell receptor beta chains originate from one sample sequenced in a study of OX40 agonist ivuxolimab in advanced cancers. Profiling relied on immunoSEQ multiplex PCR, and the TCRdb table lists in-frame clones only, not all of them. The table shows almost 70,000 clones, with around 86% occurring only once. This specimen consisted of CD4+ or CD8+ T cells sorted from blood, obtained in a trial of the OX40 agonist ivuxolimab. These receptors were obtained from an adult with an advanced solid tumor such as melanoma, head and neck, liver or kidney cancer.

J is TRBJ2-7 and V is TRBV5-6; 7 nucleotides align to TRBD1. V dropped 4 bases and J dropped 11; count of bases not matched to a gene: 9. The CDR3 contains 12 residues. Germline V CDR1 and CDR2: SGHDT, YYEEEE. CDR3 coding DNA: TGTGCCAGCAGCCCATCGACAGGGAGAAAGTACTTC. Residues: CASSPSTGRKYF.

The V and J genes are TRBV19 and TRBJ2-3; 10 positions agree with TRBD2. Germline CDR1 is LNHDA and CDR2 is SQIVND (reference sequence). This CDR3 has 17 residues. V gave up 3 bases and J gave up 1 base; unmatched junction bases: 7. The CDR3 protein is CASSILAGVSGTDTQYF. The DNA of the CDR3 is TGTGCCAGTAGTATTCTAGCGGGGGTGAGCGGCACAGATACGCAGTATTTT.

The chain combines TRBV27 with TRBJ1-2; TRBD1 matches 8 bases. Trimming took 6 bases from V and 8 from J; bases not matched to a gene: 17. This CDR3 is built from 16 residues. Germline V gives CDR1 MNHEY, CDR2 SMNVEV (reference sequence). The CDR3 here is CASRLARAGGLLGYTF. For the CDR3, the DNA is TGTGCCAGCAGACTAGCGAGGGCAGGGGGCCTACTCGGCTACACCTTC.

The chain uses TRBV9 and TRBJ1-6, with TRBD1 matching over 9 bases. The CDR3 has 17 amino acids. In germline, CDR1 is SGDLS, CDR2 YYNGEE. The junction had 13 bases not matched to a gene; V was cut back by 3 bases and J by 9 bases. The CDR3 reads CASSALPTGGGGSPLHF. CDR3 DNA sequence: TGTGCCAGCAGCGCCCTACCGACAGGGGGAGGTGGTTCACCCCTCCACTTT.

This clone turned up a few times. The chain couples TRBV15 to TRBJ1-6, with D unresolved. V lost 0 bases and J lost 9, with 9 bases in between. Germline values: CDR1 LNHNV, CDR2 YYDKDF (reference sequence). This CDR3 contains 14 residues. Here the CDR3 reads CATSRDRSGSPLHF. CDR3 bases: TGTGCCACCAGCAGAGATCGTTCGGGTTCACCCCTCCACTTT.

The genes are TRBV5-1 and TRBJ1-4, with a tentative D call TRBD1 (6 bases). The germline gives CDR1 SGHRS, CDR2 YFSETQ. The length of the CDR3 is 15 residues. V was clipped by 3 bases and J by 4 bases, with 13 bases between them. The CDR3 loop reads CASSWGPGVNEKLFF. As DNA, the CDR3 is TGCGCCAGCAGCTGGGGGCCCGGAGTTAATGAAAAACTGTTTTTT.

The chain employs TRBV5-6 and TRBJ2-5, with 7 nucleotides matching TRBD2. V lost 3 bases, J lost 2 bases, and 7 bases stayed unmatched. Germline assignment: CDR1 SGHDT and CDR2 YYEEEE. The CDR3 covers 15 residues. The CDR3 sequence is CASSSNPGRQETQYF. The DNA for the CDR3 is TGTGCCAGCAGCTCAAATCCCGGGAGGCAAGAGACCCAGTACTTC.

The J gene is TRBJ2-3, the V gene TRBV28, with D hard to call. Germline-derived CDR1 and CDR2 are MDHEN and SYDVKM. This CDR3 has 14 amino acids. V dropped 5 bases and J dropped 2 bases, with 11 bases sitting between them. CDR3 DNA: TGTGCCAGCAGTCCCGGAGACAACACAGATACGCAGTATTTT. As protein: CASSPGDNTDTQYF.

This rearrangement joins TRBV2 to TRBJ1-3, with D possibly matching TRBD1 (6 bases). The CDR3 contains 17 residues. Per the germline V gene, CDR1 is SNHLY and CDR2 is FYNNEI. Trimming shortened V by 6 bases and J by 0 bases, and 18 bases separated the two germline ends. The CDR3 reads CASSTSGGSYSGNTIYF. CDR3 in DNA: TGTGCCAGCAGCACAAGCGGGGGCAGCTACTCTGGAAACACCATATATTTT.

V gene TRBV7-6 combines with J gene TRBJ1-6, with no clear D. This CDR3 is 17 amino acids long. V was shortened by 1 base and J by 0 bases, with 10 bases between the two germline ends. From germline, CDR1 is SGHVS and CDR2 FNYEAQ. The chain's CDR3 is CASSLVDLSSYNSPLHF. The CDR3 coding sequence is TGTGCCAGCAGCTTAGTCGACCTAAGCTCCTATAATTCACCCCTCCACTTT.

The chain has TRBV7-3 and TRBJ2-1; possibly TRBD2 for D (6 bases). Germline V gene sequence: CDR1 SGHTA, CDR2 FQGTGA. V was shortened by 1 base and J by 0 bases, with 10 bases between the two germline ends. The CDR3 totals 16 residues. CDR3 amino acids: CASSLSGGLSYNEQFF. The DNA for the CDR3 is TGTGCCAGCAGCTTAAGTGGAGGGCTCTCCTACAATGAGCAGTTCTTC. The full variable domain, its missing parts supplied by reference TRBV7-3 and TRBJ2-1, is GAGVSQTPSNKVTEKGKYVELRCDPISGHTALYWYRQSLGQGPEFLIYFQGTGAADDSGLPNDRFFAVRPEGSVSTLKIQRTERGDSAVYLCASSLSGGLSYNEQFFGPGTRLTVL.